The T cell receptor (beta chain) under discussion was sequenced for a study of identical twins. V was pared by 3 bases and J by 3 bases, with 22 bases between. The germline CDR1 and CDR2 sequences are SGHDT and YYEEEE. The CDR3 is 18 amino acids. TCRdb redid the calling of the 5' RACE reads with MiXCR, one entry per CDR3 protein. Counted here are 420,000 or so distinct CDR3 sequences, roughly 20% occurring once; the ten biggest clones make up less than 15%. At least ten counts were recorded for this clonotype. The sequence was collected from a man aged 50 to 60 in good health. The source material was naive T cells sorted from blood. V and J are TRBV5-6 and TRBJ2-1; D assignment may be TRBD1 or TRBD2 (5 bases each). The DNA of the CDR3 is TGTGCCAGCAGCTGGGGGTCGCGGAAGAACTATGACTACAATGAGCAGTTCTTC. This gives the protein CASSWGSRKNYDYNEQFF.